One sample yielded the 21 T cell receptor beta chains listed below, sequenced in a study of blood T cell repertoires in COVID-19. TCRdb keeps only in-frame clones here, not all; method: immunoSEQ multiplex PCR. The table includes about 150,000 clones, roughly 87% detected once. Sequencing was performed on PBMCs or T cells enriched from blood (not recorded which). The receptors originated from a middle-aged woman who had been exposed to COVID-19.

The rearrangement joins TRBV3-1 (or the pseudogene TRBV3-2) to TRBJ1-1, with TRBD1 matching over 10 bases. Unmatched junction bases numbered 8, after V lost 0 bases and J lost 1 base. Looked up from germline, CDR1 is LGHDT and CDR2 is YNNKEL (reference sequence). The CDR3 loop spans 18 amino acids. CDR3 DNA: TGTGCCAGCAGCCAAGATGGGGGACAGGGGTCCCCGAACACTGAAGCTTTCTTT. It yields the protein CASSQDGGQGSPNTEAFF.

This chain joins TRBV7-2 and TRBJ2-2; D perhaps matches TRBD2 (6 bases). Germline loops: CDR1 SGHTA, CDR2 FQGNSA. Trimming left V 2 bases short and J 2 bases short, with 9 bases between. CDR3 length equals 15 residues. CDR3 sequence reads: CASSLRDSNTGELFF. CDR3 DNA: TGTGCCAGCAGCTTAAGGGACTCCAACACCGGGGAGCTGTTTTTT.

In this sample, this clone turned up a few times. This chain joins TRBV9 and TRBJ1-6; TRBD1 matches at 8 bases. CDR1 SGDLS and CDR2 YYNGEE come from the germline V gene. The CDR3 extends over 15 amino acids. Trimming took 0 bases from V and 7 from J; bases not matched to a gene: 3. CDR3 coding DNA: TGTGCCAGCAGCGTAGGGGGACAGGACAATTCACCCCTCCACTTT. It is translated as CASSVGGQDNSPLHF.

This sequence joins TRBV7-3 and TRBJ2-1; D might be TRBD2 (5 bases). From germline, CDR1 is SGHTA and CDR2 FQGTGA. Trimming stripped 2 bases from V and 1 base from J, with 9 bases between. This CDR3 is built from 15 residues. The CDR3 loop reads CASSLERTSYNEQFF. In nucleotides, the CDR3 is TGTGCCAGCAGCTTAGAACGGACTTCCTACAATGAGCAGTTCTTC.

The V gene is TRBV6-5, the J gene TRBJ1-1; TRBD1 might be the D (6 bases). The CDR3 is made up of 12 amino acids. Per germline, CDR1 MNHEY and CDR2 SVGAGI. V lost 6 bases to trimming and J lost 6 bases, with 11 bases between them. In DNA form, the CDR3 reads TGTGCCAGCAGGGGGGCGAGACCTGAAGCTTTCTTT. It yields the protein CASRGARPEAFF.

The CDR3, as DNA: TGTGCCAGCAGTTACTCGACTAGAAGCACAGATACGCAGTATTTT. Amino acid sequence: CASSYSTRSTDTQYF. V is TRBV6-5 and J is TRBJ2-3; perhaps TRBD2 as D (6 bases). Germline V gene lookup returns CDR1 MNHEY and CDR2 SVGAGI. There are 15 residues in the CDR3. V was pared by 0 bases and J by 0 bases, with 7 bases between.

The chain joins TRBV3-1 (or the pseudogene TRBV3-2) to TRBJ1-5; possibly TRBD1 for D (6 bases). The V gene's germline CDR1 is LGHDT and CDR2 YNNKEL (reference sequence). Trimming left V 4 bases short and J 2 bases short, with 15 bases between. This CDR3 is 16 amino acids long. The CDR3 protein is CASSRSGTFGNQPQHF. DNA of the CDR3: TGTGCCAGCAGCCGATCCGGGACATTCGGCAATCAGCCCCAGCATTTT.

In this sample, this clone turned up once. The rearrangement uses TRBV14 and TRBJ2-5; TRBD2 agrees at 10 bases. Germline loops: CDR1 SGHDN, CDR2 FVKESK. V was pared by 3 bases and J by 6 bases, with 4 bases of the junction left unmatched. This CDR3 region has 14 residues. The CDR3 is CASSQASGGQTQYF. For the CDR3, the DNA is TGTGCCAGCAGCCAGGCTAGCGGGGGCCAGACCCAGTACTTC.

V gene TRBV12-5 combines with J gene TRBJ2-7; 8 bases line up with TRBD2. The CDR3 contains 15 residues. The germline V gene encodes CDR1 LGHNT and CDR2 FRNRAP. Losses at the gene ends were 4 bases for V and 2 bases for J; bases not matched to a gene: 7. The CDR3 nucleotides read TGTGCTAGTGGTTCCTTCACTAGCGGCGCCTACGAGCAGTACTTC. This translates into CASGSFTSGAYEQYF.

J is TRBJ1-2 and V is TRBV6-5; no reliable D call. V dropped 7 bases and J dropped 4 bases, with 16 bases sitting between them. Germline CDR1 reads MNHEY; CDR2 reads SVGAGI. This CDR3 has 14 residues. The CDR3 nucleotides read TGTGCCAGCACGGCAGTTGAGGGCGGCTATGGCTACACCTTC. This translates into CASTAVEGGYGYTF.

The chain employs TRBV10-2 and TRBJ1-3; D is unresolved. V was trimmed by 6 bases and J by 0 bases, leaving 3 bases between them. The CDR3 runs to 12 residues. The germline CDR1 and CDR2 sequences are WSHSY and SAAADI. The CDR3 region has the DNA TGCGCCAGCAGCGGCTCTGGAAACACCATATATTTT. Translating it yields CASSGSGNTIYF.

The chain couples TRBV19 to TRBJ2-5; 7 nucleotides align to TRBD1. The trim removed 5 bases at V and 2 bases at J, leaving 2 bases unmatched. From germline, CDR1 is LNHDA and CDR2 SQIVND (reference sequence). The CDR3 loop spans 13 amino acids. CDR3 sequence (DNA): TGTGCCAGTAGTCGGGACAGACAAGAGACCCAGTACTTC. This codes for CASSRDRQETQYF.

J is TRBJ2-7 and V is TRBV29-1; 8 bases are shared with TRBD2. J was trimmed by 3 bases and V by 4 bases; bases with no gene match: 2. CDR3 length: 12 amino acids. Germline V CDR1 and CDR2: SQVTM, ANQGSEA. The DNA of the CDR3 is TGCAGCGTTGGGACTAGCAGCTACGAGCAGTACTTC. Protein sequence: CSVGTSSYEQYF.

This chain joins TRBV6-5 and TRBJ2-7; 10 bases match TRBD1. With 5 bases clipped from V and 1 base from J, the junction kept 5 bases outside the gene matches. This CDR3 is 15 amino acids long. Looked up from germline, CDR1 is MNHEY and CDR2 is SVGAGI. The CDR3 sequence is CASSLRTGGSYEQYF. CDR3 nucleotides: TGTGCCAGCAGTCTTCGGACAGGGGGGTCCTACGAGCAGTACTTC.

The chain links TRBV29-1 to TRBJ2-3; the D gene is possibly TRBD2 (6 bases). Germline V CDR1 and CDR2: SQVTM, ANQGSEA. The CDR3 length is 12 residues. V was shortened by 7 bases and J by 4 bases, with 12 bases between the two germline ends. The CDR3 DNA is TGCAGCGCTGAGACTAGTTCAGATACGCAGTATTTT. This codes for CSAETSSDTQYF.

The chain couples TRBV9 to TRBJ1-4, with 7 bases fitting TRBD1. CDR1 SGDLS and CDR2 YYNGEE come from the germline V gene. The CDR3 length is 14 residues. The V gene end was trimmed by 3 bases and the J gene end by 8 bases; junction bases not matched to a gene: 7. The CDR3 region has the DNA TGTGCCAGCAGCGCCGGCACAGGGGCCGAAAAACTGTTTTTT. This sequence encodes CASSAGTGAEKLFF.

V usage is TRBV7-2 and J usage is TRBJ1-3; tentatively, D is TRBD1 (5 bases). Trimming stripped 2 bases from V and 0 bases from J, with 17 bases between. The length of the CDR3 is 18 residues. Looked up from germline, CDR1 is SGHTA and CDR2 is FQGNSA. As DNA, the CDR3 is TGTGCCAGCAGCTTAAAGACAGCCTCACCCAACTCTGGAAACACCATATATTTT. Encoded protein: CASSLKTASPNSGNTIYF.

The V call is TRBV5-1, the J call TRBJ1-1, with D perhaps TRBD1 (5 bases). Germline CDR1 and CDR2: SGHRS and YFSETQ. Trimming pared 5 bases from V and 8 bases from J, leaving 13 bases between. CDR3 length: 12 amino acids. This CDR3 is CASSSARAEAFF. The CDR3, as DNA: TGCGCCAGCAGTTCGGCCAGGGCAGAAGCTTTCTTT.

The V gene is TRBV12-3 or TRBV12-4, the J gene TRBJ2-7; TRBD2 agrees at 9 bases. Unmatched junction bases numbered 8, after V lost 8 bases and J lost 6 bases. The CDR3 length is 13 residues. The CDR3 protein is CASSWREGGEQYF. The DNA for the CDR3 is TGTGCCAGCTCCTGGCGGGAGGGCGGCGAGCAGTACTTC.

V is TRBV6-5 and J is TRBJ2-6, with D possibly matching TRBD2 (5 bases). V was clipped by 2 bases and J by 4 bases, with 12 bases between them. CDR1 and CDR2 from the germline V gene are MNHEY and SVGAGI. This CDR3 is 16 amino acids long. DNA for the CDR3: TGTGCCAGCAGTTACGAGGGAAGTACCGGGGCCAACGTCCTGACTTTC. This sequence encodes CASSYEGSTGANVLTF.

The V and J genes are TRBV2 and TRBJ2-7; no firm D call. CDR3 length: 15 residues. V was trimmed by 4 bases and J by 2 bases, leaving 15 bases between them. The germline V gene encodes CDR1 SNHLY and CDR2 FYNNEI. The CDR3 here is CASSGHQAFTYEQYF. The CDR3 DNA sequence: TGTGCCAGCAGTGGGCATCAGGCCTTCACCTACGAGCAGTACTTC.